The 24 T cell receptor beta chains reported below all come from one sample, sequenced in a study of shared clonotypes between healthy human individuals. Some clones are missing from TCRdb's copy, which holds only in-frame ones; the method was immunoSEQ multiplex PCR. The data contain roughly 1.4 million clones, around 98.5% of them seen just once; the ten biggest clones take up 0.36%. The sequenced sample consisted of naive CD4+ T cells sorted from blood. Subset of the sample: CD45RA+ positively selected. The receptors stem from a man aged 25-40 years in good health.

The V and J genes are TRBV28 and TRBJ2-1; 9 bases map to TRBD2. From germline, CDR1 is MDHEN and CDR2 SYDVKM. This CDR3 has 15 residues. The J segment lost 8 bases and the V segment lost 1 base, leaving 6 bases of the junction unmatched. The CDR3 region has the DNA TGTGCCAGCAGTTTATCAGCTAGCGGGATAGATGAGCAGTTCTTC. It is translated as CASSLSASGIDEQFF.

This clone came up once. The genes are TRBV2 and TRBJ2-7; no clear D gene. V dropped 5 bases and J dropped 5 bases, with 7 bases sitting between them. This CDR3 region has 11 residues. CDR1 is SNHLY and CDR2 is FYNNEI in the germline V gene. CDR3 amino acids: CASSWWDEQYF. CDR3 nucleotides: TGTGCCAGCAGTTGGTGGGACGAGCAGTACTTC.

V usage is TRBV7-6 and J usage is TRBJ2-7, with D perhaps matching TRBD1 or TRBD2 (5 bases each). With 5 bases removed from V and 5 bases from J, the gap between germline ends came to 16 bases. Germline V gene data show CDR1 as SGHVS and CDR2 as FNYEAQ. The CDR3 has 14 amino acids. The CDR3 DNA reads as TGTGCCAGCAGCAACCAGGGAGTGTCGGACGAGCAGTACTTC. It codes for CASSNQGVSDEQYF.

The chain has TRBV5-1 and TRBJ1-2; 10 bases are a match to TRBD1. This CDR3 has 15 amino acids. Germline CDR1 SGHRS, CDR2 YFSETQ. V dropped 0 bases and J dropped 5; count of bases not matched to a gene: 4. CDR3 nucleotides: TGCGCCAGCAGCTTGGGGACAGGGGGACCTTATGGCTACACCTTC. Residues: CASSLGTGGPYGYTF. The variable domain in full, with the rest retrieved from reference TRBV5-1 and TRBJ1-2, is KAGVTQTPRYLIKTRGQQVTLSCSPISGHRSVSWYQQTPGQGLQFLFEYFSETQRNKGNFPGRFSGRQFSNSRSEMNVSTLELGDSALYLCASSLGTGGPYGYTFGSGTRLTVV.

The rearrangement uses TRBV28 and TRBJ2-2, with D unclear. The V end was cut by 3 bases, the J end by 5 bases, with 7 bases between. Germline CDR1 MDHEN, CDR2 SYDVKM. This CDR3 is 13 amino acids long. The DNA for the CDR3 is TGTGCCAGCAGTTTGAAAAGAACCGGGGAGCTGTTTTTT. The encoded protein is CASSLKRTGELFF.

A single count supports this clone. This sequence joins TRBV5-4 and TRBJ2-7; D may be TRBD1 (6 bases). The CDR3 totals 15 residues. Per germline, CDR1 SGHNT and CDR2 YYREEE (reference sequence). V lost 0 bases and J 0 bases, leaving 10 bases between the germline ends. Here the CDR3 DNA reads TGTGCCAGCAGCTTGGTTAGGGGGAACTCCTACGAGCAGTACTTC. Protein: CASSLVRGNSYEQYF.

This chain uses TRBV28 with TRBJ2-7, with a weak D call TRBD2 (5 bases). CDR1 and CDR2 from the germline V gene are MDHEN and SYDVKM. V lost 4 bases to trimming and J lost 6 bases, with 19 bases between them. The CDR3 runs 15 residues. CDR3 protein: CASSSSVASFTEQYF. The CDR3 DNA sequence: TGTGCCAGCAGTTCCTCCGTGGCTAGCTTCACCGAGCAGTACTTC.

The chain joins TRBV7-2 to TRBJ1-2; 7 bases align to TRBD1. Germline lookup yields CDR1 SGHTA and CDR2 FQGNSA. V shed 1 base, J shed 3 bases, and the junction held 5 bases outside the gene matches. CDR3 length: 15 amino acids. DNA of the CDR3: TGTGCCAGCAGCTTAGTGACAGGGTCTGACTATGGCTACACCTTC. Its protein is CASSLVTGSDYGYTF.

This chain connects TRBV15 to TRBJ2-2; D is ambiguous. Per the germline V gene, CDR1 is LNHNV and CDR2 is YYDKDF (reference sequence). This CDR3 spans 14 amino acids. Trimming took 8 bases from V and 0 from J, leaving 10 bases between them. The CDR3 DNA reads as TGTGCCACCGAACGTCAGCCGAACACCGGGGAGCTGTTTTTT. Encoded protein: CATERQPNTGELFF.

The rearrangement uses TRBV5-4 and TRBJ1-4; 11 bases are a match to TRBD1. The J segment lost 8 bases and the V segment lost 4 bases, leaving 4 bases of the junction unmatched. The germline CDR1 and CDR2 sequences are SGHNT and YYREEE (reference sequence). The CDR3 totals 14 residues. Written as DNA, the CDR3 is TGTGCCAGCAGCGCGGGGACAGGGGGGGAAAAACTGTTTTTT. Translated: CASSAGTGGEKLFF.

The V call is TRBV11-3, the J call TRBJ2-2; D may be TRBD2 (6 bases). The ends were cut back, 2 bases at V and 1 base at J, with 11 bases in the middle. Germline V lookup: CDR1 SGHNT, CDR2 YENEEA. The CDR3 is made up of 16 amino acids. The DNA for the CDR3 is TGTGCCAGCAGCTTACGCGGGGCGAAGAACACCGGGGAGCTGTTTTTT. Translated: CASSLRGAKNTGELFF.

Worth noting for this clone: The sample holds other DNA sequences that translate to the same CDR3. The gene calls are TRBV18 and TRBJ2-7; 7 bases agree with TRBD2. The CDR3 runs 13 residues. The V and J ends lost 2 bases and 3 bases, in that order; junction bases with no gene match: 1. Per the germline V gene, CDR1 is KGHSH and CDR2 is LQKENI. In nucleotides, the CDR3 is TGTGCCAGCTCACCAAGCGGGATCTACGAGCAGTACTTC. Translating gives CASSPSGIYEQYF.

This chain links TRBV7-9 with TRBJ1-5, with D unresolved. From germline, CDR1 is SEHNR and CDR2 FQNEAQ (reference sequence). The CDR3 is 13 amino acids. Between the trimmed V and J ends, which lost 0 bases and 5 bases, there was a span of 5 bases. CDR3 amino acids: CASSLAGDQPQHF. For the CDR3, the DNA is TGTGCCAGCAGCTTAGCGGGTGATCAGCCCCAGCATTTT. Full variable domain (remainder filled in from reference TRBV7-9 and TRBJ1-5): DTGVSQNPRHKITKRGQNVTFRCDPISEHNRLYWYRQTLGQGPEFLTYFQNEAQLEKSRLLSDRFSAERPKGSFSTLEIQRTEQGDSAMYLCASSLAGDQPQHFGDGTRLSIL.

The V and J genes are TRBV2 and TRBJ1-1; tentatively, D is TRBD1 (5 bases). CDR3 length: 15 amino acids. Germline V gene data show CDR1 as SNHLY and CDR2 as FYNNEI. Trimming pared 0 bases from V and 5 bases from J, leaving 13 bases between. Written as DNA, the CDR3 is TGTGCCAGCAGTGAAGCGCTTCGGGGGATAACTGAAGCTTTCTTT. It encodes CASSEALRGITEAFF.

The chain combines TRBV19 with TRBJ2-7, with D perhaps TRBD1 (5 bases). The V gene lost 1 base and the J gene lost 8 bases, with 18 bases spanning the gap. This CDR3 has 15 amino acids. Germline V gene lookup returns CDR1 LNHDA and CDR2 SQIVND (reference sequence). The CDR3 protein is CASSIVGAPHGQQYF. For the CDR3, the DNA is TGTGCCAGTAGTATAGTTGGGGCACCCCACGGCCAGCAGTACTTC.

For this clone: Other nucleotide sequences in the sample specify the same CDR3. The chain combines TRBV6-1 with TRBJ1-1, with TRBD1 matching over 10 bases. The CDR3 contains 13 residues. Germline-derived CDR1 and CDR2 are MNHNS and SASEGT. The trim removed 6 bases at V and 4 bases at J, leaving 2 bases unmatched. CDR3 region: CASSRTGGTEAFF. CDR3 DNA: TGTGCCAGCAGCCGGACAGGGGGCACTGAAGCTTTCTTT.

The J gene is TRBJ2-7, the V gene TRBV27; 8 nucleotides align to TRBD2. The CDR3 is 15 residues long. V was pared by 6 bases and J by 6 bases, with 13 bases of the junction left unmatched. Germline values: CDR1 MNHEY, CDR2 SMNVEV (reference sequence). The CDR3 sequence: CASRNRPGLVLEQYF. The CDR3 nucleotides read TGTGCCAGCAGAAACCGGCCGGGACTAGTACTCGAGCAGTACTTC.

The chain couples TRBV19 to TRBJ1-1; D is uncertain. V was trimmed by 3 bases and J by 0 bases, leaving 11 bases between them. Per germline, CDR1 LNHDA and CDR2 SQIVND (reference sequence). This CDR3 has 15 amino acids. CDR3 residues: CASSIGSGVNTEAFF. CDR3 bases: TGTGCCAGTAGTATTGGGTCTGGGGTGAACACTGAAGCTTTCTTT.

This clone was counted a single time. V is TRBV29-1 and J is TRBJ2-1; D gene unclear. V was pared by 4 bases and J by 4 bases, with 11 bases between. The CDR3 loop spans 13 amino acids. Germline CDR1 SQVTM, CDR2 ANQGSEA. CDR3 sequence reads: CSVGRWAYNEQFF. The CDR3 DNA is TGCAGCGTTGGGCGTTGGGCGTACAATGAGCAGTTCTTC.

The J gene is TRBJ2-1, the V gene TRBV4-1; 7 nucleotides match TRBD2. Per germline, CDR1 MGHRA and CDR2 YSYEKL. With V trimmed by 0 bases and J by 12 bases, 8 bases remained unmatched. This CDR3 comprises 14 residues. The CDR3, as DNA: TGCGCCAGCAGCCAAGAAGTCCGGGCTAGCGGGCAGTTCTTC. Protein product: CASSQEVRASGQFF.

This chain connects TRBV28 to TRBJ1-1, with no clear D. The CDR3 has 13 amino acids. Trimming took off 7 bases at V and 6 bases at J, with 15 bases between the two ends. The germline V gene encodes CDR1 MDHEN and CDR2 SYDVKM. CDR3 bases: TGTGCCAGCACCCATCCGTCGACCGCTGAAGCTTTCTTT. Its protein product is CASTHPSTAEAFF.

The gene calls are TRBV2 and TRBJ1-5; D possibly corresponds to TRBD1 (6 bases). The CDR3 has 13 residues. V lost 6 bases to trimming and J lost 6 bases, with 12 bases between them. Germline values: CDR1 SNHLY, CDR2 FYNNEI. CDR3 in DNA: TGTGCCAGCAGACAGGGAAGGCTTCAGCCCCAGCATTTT. Translation: CASRQGRLQPQHF.

Turning to this clone: Additional DNA sequences in this sample encode the identical CDR3. This chain links TRBV28 with TRBJ2-7, with 9 bases identical to TRBD1. The germline CDR1 and CDR2 sequences are MDHEN and SYDVKM. V lost 5 bases to trimming and J lost 3 bases; unmatched junction nucleotides: 2. This CDR3 region has 13 residues. This chain's CDR3 is CASSPGQGYEQYF. DNA of the CDR3: TGTGCCAGCAGTCCGGGACAGGGCTACGAGCAGTACTTC.

V usage is TRBV18 and J usage is TRBJ2-5, with D tentatively TRBD2 (5 bases). This CDR3 has 12 amino acids. Trimming left V 6 bases short and J 4 bases short, with 9 bases between. CDR1 KGHSH and CDR2 LQKENI come from the germline V gene. The DNA of the CDR3 is TGTGCCAGCTCGGAAGAGGGAGAGACCCAGTACTTC. It specifies CASSEEGETQYF.